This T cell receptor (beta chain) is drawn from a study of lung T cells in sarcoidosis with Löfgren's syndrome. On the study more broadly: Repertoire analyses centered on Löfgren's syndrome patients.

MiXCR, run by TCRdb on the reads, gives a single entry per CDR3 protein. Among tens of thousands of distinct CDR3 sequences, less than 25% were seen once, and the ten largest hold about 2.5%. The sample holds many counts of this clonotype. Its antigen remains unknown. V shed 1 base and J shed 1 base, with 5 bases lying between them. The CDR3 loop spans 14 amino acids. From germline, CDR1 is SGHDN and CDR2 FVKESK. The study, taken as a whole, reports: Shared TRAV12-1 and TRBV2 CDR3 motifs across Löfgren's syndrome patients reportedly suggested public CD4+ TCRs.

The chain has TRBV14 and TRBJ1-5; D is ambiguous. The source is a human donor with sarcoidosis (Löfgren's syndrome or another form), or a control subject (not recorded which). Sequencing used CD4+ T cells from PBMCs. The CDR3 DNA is TGTGCCAGCAGCCAAGGCGGCAGCAATCAGCCCCAGCATTTT. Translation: CASSQGGSNQPQHF.